The entry below gives a single T cell receptor (beta chain) sequence along with its context. The data belong to a study of shared clonotypes between healthy human individuals. Naive CD8 populations comprised CD45RO-negative cells positively selected for CCR7, excluding terminally differentiated effector memory CD45RA+ cells. Nashville, Tennessee was home to all donors, who were Caucasian adults. At a deep level, the assay was run. Profiled with immunoSEQ multiplex PCR; TCRdb holds only in-frame clones, not every one. The sample includes almost 700,000 clones, approximately 90% seen only once; the top ten take approximately 25%. CDR1 and CDR2 (germline): MNHEY, SMNVEV (reference sequence). The CDR3 has 16 residues. J lost 9 bases, V lost 6 bases, and 16 bases had no gene match.

The V gene is TRBV27, the J gene TRBJ2-1; 8 bases are a match to TRBD2. This receptor was taken from a man aged 25-45 years in good health. What was sequenced was naive CD8+ T cells sorted from blood. In nucleotides, the CDR3 is TGTGCCAGCAGCCAACTAGCGGCCTTTGGATTGACTGAGCAGTTCTTC. The encoded protein is CASSQLAAFGLTEQFF.